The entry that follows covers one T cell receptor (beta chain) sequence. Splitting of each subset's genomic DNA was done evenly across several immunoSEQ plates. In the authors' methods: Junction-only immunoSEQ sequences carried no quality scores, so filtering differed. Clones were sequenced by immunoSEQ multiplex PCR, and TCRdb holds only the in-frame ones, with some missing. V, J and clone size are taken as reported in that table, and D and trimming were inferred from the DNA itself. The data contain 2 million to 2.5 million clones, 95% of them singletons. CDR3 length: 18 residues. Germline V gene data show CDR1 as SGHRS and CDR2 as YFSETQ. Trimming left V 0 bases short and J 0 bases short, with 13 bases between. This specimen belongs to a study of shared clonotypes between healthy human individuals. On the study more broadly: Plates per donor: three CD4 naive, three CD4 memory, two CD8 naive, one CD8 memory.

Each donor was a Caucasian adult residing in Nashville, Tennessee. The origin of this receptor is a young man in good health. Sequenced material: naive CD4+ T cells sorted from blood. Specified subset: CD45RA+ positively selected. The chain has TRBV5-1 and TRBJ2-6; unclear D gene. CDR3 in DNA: TGCGCCAGCAGCTTGGAAGGGCGGAGCGTCTCTGGGGCCAACGTCCTGACTTTC. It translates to CASSLEGRSVSGANVLTF.